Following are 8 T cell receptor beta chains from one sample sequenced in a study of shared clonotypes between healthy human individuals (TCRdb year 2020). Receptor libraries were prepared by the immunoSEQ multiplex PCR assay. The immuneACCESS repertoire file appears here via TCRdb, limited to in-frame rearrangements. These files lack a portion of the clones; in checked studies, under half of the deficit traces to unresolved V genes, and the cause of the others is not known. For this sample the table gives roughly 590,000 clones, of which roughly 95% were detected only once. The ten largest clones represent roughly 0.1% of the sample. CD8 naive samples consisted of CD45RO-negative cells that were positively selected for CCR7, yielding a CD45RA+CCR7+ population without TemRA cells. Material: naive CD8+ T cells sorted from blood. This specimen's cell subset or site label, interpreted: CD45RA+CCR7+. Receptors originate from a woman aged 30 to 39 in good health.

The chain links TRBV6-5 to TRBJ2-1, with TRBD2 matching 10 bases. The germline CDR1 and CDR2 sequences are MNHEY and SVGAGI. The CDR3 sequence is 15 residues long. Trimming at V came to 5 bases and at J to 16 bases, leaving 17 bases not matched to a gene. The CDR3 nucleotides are TGTGCCAGCAGTGCCCCGGCTAGCGGGAGAACGGGGTTTTTCTTC. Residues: CASSAPASGRTGFFF.

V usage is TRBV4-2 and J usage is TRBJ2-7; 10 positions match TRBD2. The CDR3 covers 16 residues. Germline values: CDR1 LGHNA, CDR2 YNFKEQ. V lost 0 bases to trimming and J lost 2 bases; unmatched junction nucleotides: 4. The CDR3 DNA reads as TGTGCCAGCAGCCAAGATCACACTAGCGGGACCTACGAGCAGTACTTC. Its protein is CASSQDHTSGTYEQYF.

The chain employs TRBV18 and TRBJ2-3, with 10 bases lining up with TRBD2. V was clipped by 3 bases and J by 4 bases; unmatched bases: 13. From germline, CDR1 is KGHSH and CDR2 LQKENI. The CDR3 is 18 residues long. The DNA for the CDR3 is TGTGCCAGCTCACCGAAGGAGCTAGCGGGAGTAGGGGCAGATACGCAGTATTTT. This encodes CASSPKELAGVGADTQYF.

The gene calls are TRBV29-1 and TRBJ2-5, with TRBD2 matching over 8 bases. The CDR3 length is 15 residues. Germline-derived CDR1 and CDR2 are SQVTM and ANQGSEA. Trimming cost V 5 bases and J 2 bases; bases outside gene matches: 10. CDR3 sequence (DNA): TGCAGCGTTCCTTTGGGACTAGTTTTTCAAGAGACCCAGTACTTC. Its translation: CSVPLGLVFQETQYF.

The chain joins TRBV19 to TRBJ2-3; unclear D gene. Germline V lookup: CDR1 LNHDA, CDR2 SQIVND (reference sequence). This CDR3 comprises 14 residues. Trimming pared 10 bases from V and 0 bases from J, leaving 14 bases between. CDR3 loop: CATATTESTDTQYF. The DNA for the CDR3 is TGTGCCACCGCGACCACTGAAAGCACAGATACGCAGTATTTT.

The CDR3 nucleotides are TGTGCCAGCAGCTTGGGGGGCGAAAACACTGAAGCTTTCTTT. It encodes CASSLGGENTEAFF. This chain uses TRBV11-3 with TRBJ1-1; possibly TRBD1 for D (6 bases). The V gene's germline CDR1 is SGHNT and CDR2 YENEEA. The CDR3 consists of 14 residues. Trimming stripped 3 bases from V and 2 bases from J, with 10 bases between.

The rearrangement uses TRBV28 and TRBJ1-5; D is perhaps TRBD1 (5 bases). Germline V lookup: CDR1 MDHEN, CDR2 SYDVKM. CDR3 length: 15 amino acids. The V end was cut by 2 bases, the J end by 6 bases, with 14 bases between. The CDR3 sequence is CASSLDSRLSQPQHF. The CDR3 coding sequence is TGTGCCAGCAGTTTAGACAGTCGTTTGAGTCAGCCCCAGCATTTT.

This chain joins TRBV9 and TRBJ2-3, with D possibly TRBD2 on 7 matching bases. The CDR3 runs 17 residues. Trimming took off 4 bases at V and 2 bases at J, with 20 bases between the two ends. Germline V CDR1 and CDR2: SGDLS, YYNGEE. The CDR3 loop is CASSQGGLADLTDTQYF. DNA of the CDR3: TGTGCCAGCAGCCAAGGGGGGCTAGCGGACCTCACAGATACGCAGTATTTT.